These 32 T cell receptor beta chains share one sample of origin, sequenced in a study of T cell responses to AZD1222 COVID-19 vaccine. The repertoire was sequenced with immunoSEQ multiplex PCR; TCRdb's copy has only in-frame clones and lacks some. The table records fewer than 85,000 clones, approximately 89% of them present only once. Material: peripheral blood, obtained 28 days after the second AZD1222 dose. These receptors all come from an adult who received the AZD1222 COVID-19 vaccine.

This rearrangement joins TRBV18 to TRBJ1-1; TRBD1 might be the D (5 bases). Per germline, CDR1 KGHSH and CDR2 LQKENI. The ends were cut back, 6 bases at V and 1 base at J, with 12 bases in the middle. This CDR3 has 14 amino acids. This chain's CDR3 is CASSPTTGNTEAFF. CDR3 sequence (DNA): TGTGCCAGCTCCCCTACTACAGGGAACACTGAAGCTTTCTTT.

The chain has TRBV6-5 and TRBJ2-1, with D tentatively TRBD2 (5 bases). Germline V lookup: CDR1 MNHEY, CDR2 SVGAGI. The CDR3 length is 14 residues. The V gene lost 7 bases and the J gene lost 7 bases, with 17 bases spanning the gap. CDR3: CASMRTSSRNEQFF. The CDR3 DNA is TGTGCCAGCATGAGGACTTCATCAAGGAATGAGCAGTTCTTC.

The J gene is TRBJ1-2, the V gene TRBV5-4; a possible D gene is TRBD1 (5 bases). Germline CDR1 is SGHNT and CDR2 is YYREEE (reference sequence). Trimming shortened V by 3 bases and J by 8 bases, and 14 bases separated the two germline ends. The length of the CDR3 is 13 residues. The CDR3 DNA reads TGTGCCAGCAGCTCCCGGGGGGGAGAGGGCTACACCTTC. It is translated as CASSSRGGEGYTF.

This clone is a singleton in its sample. The CDR3 DNA follows: TGCGCCAGCAGCCAAGCTGGCGGGGAGCTGTTTTTT. Its protein is CASSQAGGELFF. The chain has TRBV4-3 and TRBJ2-2; D is ambiguous. CDR1 LGHNA and CDR2 YSLEER come from the germline V gene. V was pared by 1 base and J by 7 bases, with 4 bases between. This CDR3 is built from 12 residues.

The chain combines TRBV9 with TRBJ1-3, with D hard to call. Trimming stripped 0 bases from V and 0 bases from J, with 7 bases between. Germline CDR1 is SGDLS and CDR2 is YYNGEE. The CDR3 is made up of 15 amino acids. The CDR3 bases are TGTGCCAGCAGCGTAGGGGTTTTCTCTGGAAACACCATATATTTT. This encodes CASSVGVFSGNTIYF.

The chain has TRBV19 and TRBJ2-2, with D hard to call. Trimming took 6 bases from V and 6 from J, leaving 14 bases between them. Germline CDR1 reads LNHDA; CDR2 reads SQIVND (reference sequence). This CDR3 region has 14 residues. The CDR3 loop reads CASSRGPISGELFF. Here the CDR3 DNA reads TGTGCCAGTAGCCGCGGACCTATCTCCGGGGAGCTGTTTTTT. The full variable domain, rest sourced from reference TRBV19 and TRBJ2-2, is DGGITQSPKYLFRKEGQNVTLSCEQNLNHDAMYWYRQDPGQGLRLIYYSQIVNDFQKGDIAEGYSVSREKKESFPLTVTSAQKNPTAFYLCASSRGPISGELFFGEGSRLTVL.

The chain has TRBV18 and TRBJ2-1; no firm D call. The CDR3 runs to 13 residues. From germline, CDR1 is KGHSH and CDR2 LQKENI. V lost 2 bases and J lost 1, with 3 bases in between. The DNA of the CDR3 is TGTGCCAGCTCACCAAGTTCCTACAATGAGCAGTTCTTC. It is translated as CASSPSSYNEQFF.

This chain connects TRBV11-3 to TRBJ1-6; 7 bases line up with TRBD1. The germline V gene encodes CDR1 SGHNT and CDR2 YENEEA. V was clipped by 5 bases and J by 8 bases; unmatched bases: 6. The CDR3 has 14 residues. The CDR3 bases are TGTGCCAGCAGCCTGGACAGGCTGGATTCACCCCTCCACTTT. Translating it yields CASSLDRLDSPLHF. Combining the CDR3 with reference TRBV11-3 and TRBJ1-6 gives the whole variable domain EAGVVQSPRYKIIEKKQPVAFWCNPISGHNTLYWYLQNLGQGPELLIRYENEEAVDDSQLPKDRFSAERLKGVDSTLKIQPAELGDSAVYLCASSLDRLDSPLHFGNGTRLTVT.

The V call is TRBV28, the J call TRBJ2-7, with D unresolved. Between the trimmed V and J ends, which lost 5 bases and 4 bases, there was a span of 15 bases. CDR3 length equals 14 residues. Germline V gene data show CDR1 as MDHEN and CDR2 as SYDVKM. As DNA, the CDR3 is TGTGCCAGCAGTCCTATAAGGACGCGGTACGAGCAGTACTTC. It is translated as CASSPIRTRYEQYF.

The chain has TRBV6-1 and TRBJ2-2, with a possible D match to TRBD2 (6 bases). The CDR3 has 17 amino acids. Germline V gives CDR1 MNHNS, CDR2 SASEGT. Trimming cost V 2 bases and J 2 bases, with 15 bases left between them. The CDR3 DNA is TGTGCCAGCAGTGAAACAGGTTGGGGGGTTAACACCGGGGAGCTGTTTTTT. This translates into CASSETGWGVNTGELFF.

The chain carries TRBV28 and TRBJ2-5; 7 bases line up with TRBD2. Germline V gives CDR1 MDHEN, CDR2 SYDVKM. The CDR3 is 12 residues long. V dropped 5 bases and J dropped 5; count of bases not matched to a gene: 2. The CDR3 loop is CASSVGGETQYF. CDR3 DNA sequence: TGTGCCAGCAGTGTGGGAGGGGAGACCCAGTACTTC.

The CDR3 is CSVAEGGLGPQHF. DNA of the CDR3: TGCAGCGTGGCCGAGGGGGGGCTGGGGCCCCAGCATTTT. The V call is TRBV29-1, the J call TRBJ1-5; D is perhaps TRBD1 (6 bases). Trimming removed 6 bases from V and 9 bases from J, with 18 bases in between. CDR1 and CDR2 from the germline V gene are SQVTM and ANQGSEA. This CDR3 region has 13 residues.

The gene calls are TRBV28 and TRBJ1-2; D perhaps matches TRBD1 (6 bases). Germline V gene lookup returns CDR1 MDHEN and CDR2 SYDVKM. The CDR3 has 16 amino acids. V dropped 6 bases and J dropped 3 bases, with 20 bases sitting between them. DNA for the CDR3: TGTGCCAGCAGATCCTTAGAAGCAGGGGCCCACTATGGCTACACCTTC. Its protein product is CASRSLEAGAHYGYTF.

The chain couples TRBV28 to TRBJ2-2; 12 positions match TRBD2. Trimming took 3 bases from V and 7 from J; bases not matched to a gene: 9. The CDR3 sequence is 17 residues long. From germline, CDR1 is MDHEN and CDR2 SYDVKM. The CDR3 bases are TGTGCCAGCAGTTTGTCACTAGCGGGGGGCCCGGGCGGGGAGCTGTTTTTT. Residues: CASSLSLAGGPGGELFF.

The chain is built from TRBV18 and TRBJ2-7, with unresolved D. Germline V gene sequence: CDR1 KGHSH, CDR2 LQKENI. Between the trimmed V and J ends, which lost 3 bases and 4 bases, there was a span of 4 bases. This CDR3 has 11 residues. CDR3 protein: CASSPGYEQYF. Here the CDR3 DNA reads TGTGCCAGCTCACCGGGATACGAGCAGTACTTC.

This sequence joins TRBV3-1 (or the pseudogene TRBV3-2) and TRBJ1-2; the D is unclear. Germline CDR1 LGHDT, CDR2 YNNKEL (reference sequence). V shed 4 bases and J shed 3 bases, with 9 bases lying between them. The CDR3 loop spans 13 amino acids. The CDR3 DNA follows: TGTGCCAGCAGCCCCCGGGCCGACTATGGCTACACCTTC. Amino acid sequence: CASSPRADYGYTF.

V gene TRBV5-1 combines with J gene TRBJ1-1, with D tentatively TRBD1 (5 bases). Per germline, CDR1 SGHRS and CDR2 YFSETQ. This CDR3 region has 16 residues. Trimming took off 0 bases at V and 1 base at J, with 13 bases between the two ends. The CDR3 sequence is CASSLGSGTANTEAFF. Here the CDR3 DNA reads TGCGCCAGCAGCTTGGGTTCCGGGACGGCGAACACTGAAGCTTTCTTT.

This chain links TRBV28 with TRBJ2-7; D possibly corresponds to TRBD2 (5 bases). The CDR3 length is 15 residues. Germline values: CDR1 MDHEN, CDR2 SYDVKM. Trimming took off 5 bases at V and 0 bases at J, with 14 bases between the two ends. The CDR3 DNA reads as TGTGCCAGCAGTCCGAGCGGCACAATCTCCTACGAGCAGTACTTC. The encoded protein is CASSPSGTISYEQYF.

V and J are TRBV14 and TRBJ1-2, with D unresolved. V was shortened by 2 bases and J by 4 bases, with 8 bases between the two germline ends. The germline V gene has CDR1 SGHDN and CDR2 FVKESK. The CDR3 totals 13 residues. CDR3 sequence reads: CASSQSQLYGYTF. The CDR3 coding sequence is TGTGCCAGCAGCCAAAGCCAGCTCTATGGCTACACCTTC.

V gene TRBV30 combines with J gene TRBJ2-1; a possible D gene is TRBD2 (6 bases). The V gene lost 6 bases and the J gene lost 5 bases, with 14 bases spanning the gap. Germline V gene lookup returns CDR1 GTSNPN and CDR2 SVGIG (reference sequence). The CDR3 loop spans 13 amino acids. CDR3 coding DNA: TGTGCCTGCCAACGGGAGCGGAACAATGAGCAGTTCTTC. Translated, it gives CACQRERNNEQFF. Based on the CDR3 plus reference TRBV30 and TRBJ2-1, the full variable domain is SQTIHQWPATLVQPVGSPLSLECTVEGTSNPNLYWYRQAAGRGLQLLFYSVGIGQISSEVPQNLSASRPQDRQFILSSKKLLLSDSGFYLCACQRERNNEQFFGPGTRLTVL.

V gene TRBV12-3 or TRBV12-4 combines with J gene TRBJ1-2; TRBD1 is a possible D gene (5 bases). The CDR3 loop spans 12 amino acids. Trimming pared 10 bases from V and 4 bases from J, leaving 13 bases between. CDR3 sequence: CATAGTSYGYTF. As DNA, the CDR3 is TGTGCCACGGCAGGGACGAGCTATGGCTACACCTTC.

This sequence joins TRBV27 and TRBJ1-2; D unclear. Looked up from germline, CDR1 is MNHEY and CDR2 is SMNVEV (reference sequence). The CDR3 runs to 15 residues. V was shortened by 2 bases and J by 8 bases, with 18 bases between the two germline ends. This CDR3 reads CASSLRGVEGRGYTF. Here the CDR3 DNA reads TGTGCCAGCAGTTTACGGGGAGTCGAGGGTAGGGGCTACACCTTC.

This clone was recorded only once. The CDR3 bases are TGTGCCAGCAGTACTAGAGGGAATACCTACGAGCAGTACTTC. Translated, it gives CASSTRGNTYEQYF. J is TRBJ2-7 and V is TRBV6-2 or TRBV6-3; D is possibly TRBD2 (5 bases). This CDR3 comprises 14 residues. Trimming removed 5 bases at V and 2 bases at J, with 13 bases between. Germline V gives CDR1 MNHEY, CDR2 SVGEGT.

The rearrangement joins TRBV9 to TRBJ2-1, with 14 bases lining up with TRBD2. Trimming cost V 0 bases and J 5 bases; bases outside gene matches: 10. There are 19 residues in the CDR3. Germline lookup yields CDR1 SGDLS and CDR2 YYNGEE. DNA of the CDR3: TGTGCCAGCAGCGTAGGGAGGACTAGCGGGAGGTTCCTCCACAATGAGCAGTTCTTC. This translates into CASSVGRTSGRFLHNEQFF.

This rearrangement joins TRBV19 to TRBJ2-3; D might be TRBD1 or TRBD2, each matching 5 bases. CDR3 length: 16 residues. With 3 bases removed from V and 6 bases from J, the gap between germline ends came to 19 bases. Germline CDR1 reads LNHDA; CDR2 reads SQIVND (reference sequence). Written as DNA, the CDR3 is TGTGCCAGTAGTATTGCAGGTAGGGGACCGAGGGATACGCAGTATTTT. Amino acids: CASSIAGRGPRDTQYF. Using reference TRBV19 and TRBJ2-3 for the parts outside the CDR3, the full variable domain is DGGITQSPKYLFRKEGQNVTLSCEQNLNHDAMYWYRQDPGQGLRLIYYSQIVNDFQKGDIAEGYSVSREKKESFPLTVTSAQKNPTAFYLCASSIAGRGPRDTQYFGPGTRLTVL.

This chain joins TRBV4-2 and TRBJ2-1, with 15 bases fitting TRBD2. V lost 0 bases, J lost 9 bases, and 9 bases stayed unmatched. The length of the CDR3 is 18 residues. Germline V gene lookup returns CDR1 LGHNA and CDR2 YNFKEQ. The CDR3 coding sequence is TGTGCCAGCAGCCAAGATCAGATAGGACTAGCGGGGGGGCCTGAGCAGTTCTTC. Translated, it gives CASSQDQIGLAGGPEQFF.

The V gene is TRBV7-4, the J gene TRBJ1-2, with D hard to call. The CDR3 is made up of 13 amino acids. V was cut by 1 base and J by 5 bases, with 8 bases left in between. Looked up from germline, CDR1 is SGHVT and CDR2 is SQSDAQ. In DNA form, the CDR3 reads TGTGCCAGCAGCTTAGAGGCCGGGTATGGCTACACCTTC. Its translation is CASSLEAGYGYTF. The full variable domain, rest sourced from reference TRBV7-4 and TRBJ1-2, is GAGVSQSPRYKVAKRGRDVALRCDSISGHVTLYWYRQTLGQGSEVLTYSQSDAQRDKSGRPSGRFSAERPERSVSTLKIQRTEQGDSAVYLCASSLEAGYGYTFGSGTRLTVV.

DNA of the CDR3: TGTGCCACCAGTGGGACTAGCGCTCCCGGGGAGCTGTTTTTT. The encoded protein is CATSGTSAPGELFF. The V call is TRBV24-1, the J call TRBJ2-2; 9 positions agree with TRBD2. Germline V gene data show CDR1 as KGHDR and CDR2 as SFDVKD. The CDR3 contains 14 residues. V was clipped by 5 bases and J by 6 bases; unmatched bases: 3.

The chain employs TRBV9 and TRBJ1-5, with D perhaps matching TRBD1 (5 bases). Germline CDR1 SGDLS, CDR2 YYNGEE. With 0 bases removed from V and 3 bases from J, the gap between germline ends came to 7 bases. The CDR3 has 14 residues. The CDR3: CASSVGDSNQPQHF. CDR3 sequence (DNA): TGTGCCAGCAGCGTAGGGGACTCCAATCAGCCCCAGCATTTT.

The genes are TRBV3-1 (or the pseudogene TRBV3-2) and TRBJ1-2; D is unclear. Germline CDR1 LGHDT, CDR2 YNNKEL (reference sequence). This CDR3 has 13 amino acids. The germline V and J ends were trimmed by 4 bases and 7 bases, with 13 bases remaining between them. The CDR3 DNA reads TGTGCCAGCAGCCCCCTCCCAGAGGGTGGCTACACCTTC. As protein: CASSPLPEGGYTF.

For the CDR3, the DNA is TGTGCCAGCAGTGCGCGGGACAGGGTAGGGTCACCCCTCCACTTT. Its protein is CASSARDRVGSPLHF. The chain couples TRBV27 to TRBJ1-6, with 9 nucleotides matching TRBD1. Germline CDR1 MNHEY, CDR2 SMNVEV (reference sequence). The CDR3 contains 15 residues. The J segment lost 10 bases and the V segment lost 5 bases, leaving 9 bases of the junction unmatched.

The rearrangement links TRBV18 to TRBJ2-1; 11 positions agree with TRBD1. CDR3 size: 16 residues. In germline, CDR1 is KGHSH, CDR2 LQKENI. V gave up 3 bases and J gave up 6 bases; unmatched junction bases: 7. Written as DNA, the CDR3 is TGTGCCAGCTCACCCGGGGGACAGGGGGTTGGCAATGAGCAGTTCTTC. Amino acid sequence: CASSPGGQGVGNEQFF.